This TCR beta chain was identified during a study of blood T cell repertoires in COVID-19. Study at large: Specimens from acute and convalescent COVID-19 originated in the United States, Italy and Spain. PBMCs, B-cell-depleted T cells, or T cells provided the cDNA or gDNA that made up the material.

Trimming at V came to 4 bases and at J to 5 bases, leaving 2 bases not matched to a gene. The CDR3 has 14 residues. CDR1 and CDR2 from the germline V gene are SEHNR and FQNEAQ (reference sequence). The method was immunoSEQ multiplex PCR; TCRdb's version includes in-frame clones alone and lacks a portion of them. The sample lists about 89,000 clones; under 95% were seen once. This sequence was found in a human donor with active COVID-19. The donor label of this sample is uncertain. J is TRBJ1-4 and V is TRBV7-9, with 9 bases aligning to TRBD1. The material sequenced was peripheral blood. The CDR3 spells CASSSGQGNEKLFF. CDR3 DNA sequence: TGTGCCAGCAGCTCGGGACAGGGAAATGAAAAACTGTTTTTT.